These T cell receptor beta chains were read from a single sample in a study of T cell clusters in autoimmune cytopenias. TCRdb derives one entry per CDR3 protein from the multiplex PCR reads, leaving out DNA. The data include over 2,500 distinct CDR3 sequences; the top ten clones carry 18%. The sample consisted of peripheral blood. All receptors come from a human donor with an autoimmune cytopenia, with autoimmune hepatitis or in good health (not recorded which). Both conserved end residues are part of each CDR3. Only some rows state a clone size, as once, few, many or a class for expanded clones.

-,TRBV7-9,TRBJ1-2,CASSFTGGNYGYTF
medium-sized,TRBV6-2/TRBV6-3,TRBJ2-7,CASSYVGLEKPYEQYF
medium-sized,TRBV20-1,TRBJ1-6,CSARIDRVDSPLHF
-,TRBV14,TRBJ2-7,CASSQVGGYEQYF
medium-sized,TRBV12-3/TRBV12-4,TRBJ1-2,CASSPRTGGGYTF
-,TRBV28,TRBJ1-1,CASGRVWSTEAFF
-,TRBV11-2,TRBJ2-1,CASSSTGGSYNEQFF
-,TRBV7-6,TRBJ1-1,CASSLEREMNTEAFF
medium-sized,TRBV19,TRBJ2-7,CASALQGAYEQYF
medium-sized,TRBV20-1,TRBJ2-3,CSARDLRGGPGDTQYF
-,TRBV5-1,TRBJ1-1,CASSLGATVNTEAFF
medium-sized,TRBV6-5,TRBJ1-3,CASSYSGADTIYF
-,TRBV12-5,TRBJ2-1,CASGPGVLREQFF
-,TRBV20-1,TRBJ2-1,CSAGDRYLNPHNEQFF
medium-sized,TRBV6-2/TRBV6-3,TRBJ2-1,CASSYPPGLAGGGIYNEQFF
-,TRBV10-1,TRBJ1-2,CASSPTGLNYGYTF
medium-sized,TRBV10-3,TRBJ2-4,CAISEKGLGDLAKNIQYF
medium-sized,TRBV18,TRBJ2-7,CASSPFEREVYEQYF
-,TRBV4-3,TRBJ2-3,CASSQGPTDTQYF
-,TRBV28,TRBJ2-4,CASSLGQSLAKNIQYF
medium-sized,TRBV6-6,TRBJ1-1,CASSYSGGDRGTFF
-,TRBV28,TRBJ1-2,CASSLGDLTYGYTF
large,TRBV19,TRBJ2-6,CASSMGRIRSGANVLTF
medium-sized,TRBV5-5,TRBJ2-7,CASSLAGTASYEQYF
-,TRBV7-2,TRBJ1-1,CASSLRTLSYRQGTEAFF
medium-sized,TRBV20-1,TRBJ1-6,CSAKETVNSPLHF
medium-sized,TRBV5-1,TRBJ2-1,CASSLGAGGPNEQFF
medium-sized,TRBV5-4,TRBJ2-1,CASSPSSSGTYNEQFF
medium-sized,TRBV30,TRBJ2-1,CAWSFYNEQFF
-,TRBV5-1,TRBJ2-2,CASSSQGENTGELFF
-,TRBV27,TRBJ2-5,CASSSDWSFYEQYF
medium-sized,TRBV30,TRBJ1-1,CAWSDRDTEAFF
-,TRBV19,TRBJ2-3,CASSIGGERTDTQYF
-,TRBV6-4,TRBJ2-7,CASSDSESHEQYF
medium-sized,TRBV5-4,TRBJ2-2,CASSTSVTNTGELFF
-,TRBV25-1,TRBJ2-2,CASSELEGNTGELFF
-,TRBV28,TRBJ1-2,CASGTPNANYGYTF
-,TRBV7-2,TRBJ1-5,CASSPDGRNNQPQHF
medium-sized,TRBV15,TRBJ2-4,CATSRQTGGTKNIQYF
medium-sized,TRBV12-3/TRBV12-4,TRBJ2-1,CASKGTPAAEQFF
medium-sized,TRBV5-4,TRBJ2-2,CASSLAFNTGELFF
medium-sized,TRBV10-3,TRBJ1-1,CAISESWDRGTEAFF
-,TRBV4-3,TRBJ2-7,CASSQDRESYEQYF
medium-sized,TRBV15,TRBJ2-7,CATSRDGPWEQYF
medium-sized,TRBV13,TRBJ2-1,CASSLAENEQFF
medium-sized,TRBV15,TRBJ2-7,CATSRAPRTSGPYEQYF
medium-sized,TRBV4-2,TRBJ1-2,CASSQGRRDYGYTF
-,TRBV2,TRBJ1-3,CASRLRTGSGNTIYF
-,TRBV19,TRBJ2-3,CASSRAGTDTQYF
-,TRBV28,TRBJ2-7,CASSSLNRGLWEQYF